The clone carrying this T cell receptor (beta chain) was seen a handful of times. The antigen remains unidentified. Time point denoted: newly diagnosed GD, antithyroid drugs for less than 3 months. The authors made the TCR library using RNA they extracted from PBMCs. V gave up 11 bases and J gave up 7 bases; unmatched junction bases: 8. Germline CDR1 is SEHNR and CDR2 is FQNEAQ (reference sequence). CDR3 size: 12 residues. These data are taken from a study of regulatory T cells in long-lasting Graves disease. Study in general: Graves' cases, newly diagnosed, had used antithyroid drugs under 3 months. Whole-study results and caveats: The TCR repertoire of persistent Graves' patients was less diverse than that of newly diagnosed ones. Patients with persistent disease showed a bias toward TRBV28, TRBJ1-2 and TRBJ2-5.

Investigators prepared the TCR beta libraries by applying iRepertoire HTBI primers and Arm-PCR of CDR3 regions. One entry per CDR3 protein results from TCRdb running MiXCR on the multiplex PCR reads. The data contain hundreds of thousands of distinct CDR3 sequences, roughly 15% of them singletons. These sequences were also reported in another study, on T cells in Graves' hyperthyroidism and ophthalmopathy.

Material: peripheral blood mononuclear cells (PBMCs), obtained at new diagnosis, from a patient treated with antithyroid drugs. The chain is built from TRBV7-9 and TRBJ1-5; 7 nucleotides align to TRBD1. The clonotype comes from a woman younger than 45 with Graves disease. The CDR3 DNA reads as TGTGCCGGGGCCCAGGGGGGACAGCCCCAGCATTTT. Translating gives CAGAQGGQPQHF.